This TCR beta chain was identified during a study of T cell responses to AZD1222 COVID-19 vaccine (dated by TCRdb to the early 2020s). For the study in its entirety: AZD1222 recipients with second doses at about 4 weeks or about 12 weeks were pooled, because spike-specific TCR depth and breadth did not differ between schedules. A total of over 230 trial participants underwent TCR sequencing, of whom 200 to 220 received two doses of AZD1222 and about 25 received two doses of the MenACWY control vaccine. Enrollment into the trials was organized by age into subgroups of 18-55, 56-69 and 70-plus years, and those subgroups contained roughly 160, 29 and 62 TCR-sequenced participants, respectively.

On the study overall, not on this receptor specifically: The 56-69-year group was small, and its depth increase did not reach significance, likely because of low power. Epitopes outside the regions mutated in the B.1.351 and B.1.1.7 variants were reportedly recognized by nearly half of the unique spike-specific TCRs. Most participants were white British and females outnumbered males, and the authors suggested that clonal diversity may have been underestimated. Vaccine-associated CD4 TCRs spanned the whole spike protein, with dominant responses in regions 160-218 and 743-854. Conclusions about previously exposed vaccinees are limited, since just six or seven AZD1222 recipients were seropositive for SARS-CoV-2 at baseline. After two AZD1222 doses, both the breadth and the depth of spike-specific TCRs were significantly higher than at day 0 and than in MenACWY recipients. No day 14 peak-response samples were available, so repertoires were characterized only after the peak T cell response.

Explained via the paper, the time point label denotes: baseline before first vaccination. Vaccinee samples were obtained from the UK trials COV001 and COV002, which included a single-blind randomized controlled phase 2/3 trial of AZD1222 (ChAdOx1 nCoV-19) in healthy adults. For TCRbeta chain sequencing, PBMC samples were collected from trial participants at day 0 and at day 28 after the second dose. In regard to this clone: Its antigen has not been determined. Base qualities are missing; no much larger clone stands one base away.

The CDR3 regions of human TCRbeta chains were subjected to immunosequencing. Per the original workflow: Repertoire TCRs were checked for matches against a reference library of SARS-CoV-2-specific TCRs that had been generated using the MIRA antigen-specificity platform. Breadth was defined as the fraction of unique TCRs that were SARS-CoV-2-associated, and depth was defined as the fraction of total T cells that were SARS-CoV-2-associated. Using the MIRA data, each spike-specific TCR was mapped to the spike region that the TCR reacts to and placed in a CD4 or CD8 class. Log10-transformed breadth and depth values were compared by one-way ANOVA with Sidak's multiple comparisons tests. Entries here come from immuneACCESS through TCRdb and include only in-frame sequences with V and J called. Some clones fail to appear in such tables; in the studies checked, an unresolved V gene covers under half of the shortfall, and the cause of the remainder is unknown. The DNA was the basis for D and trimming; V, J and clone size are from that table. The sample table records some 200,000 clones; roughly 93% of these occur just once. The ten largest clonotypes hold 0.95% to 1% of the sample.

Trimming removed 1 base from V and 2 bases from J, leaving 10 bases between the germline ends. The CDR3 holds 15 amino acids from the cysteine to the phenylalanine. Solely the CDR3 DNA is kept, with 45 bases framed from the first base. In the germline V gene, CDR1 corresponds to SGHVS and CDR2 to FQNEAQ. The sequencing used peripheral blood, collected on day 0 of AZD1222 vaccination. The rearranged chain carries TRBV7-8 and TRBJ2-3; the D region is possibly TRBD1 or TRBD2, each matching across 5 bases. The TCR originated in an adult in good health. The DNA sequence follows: TGTGCCAGCAGCTTAGTCGGGGCGAACACAGATACGCAGTATTTT. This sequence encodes CASSLVGANTDTQYF.